The 15 T cell receptor beta chains reported below all come from one sample, sequenced in a study of cytomegalovirus exposure and HLA in healthy donors. With 60 Vbeta and 13 Jbeta primers, the PCR was carried out. The method was immunoSEQ multiplex PCR; TCRdb's version includes in-frame clones alone and lacks a portion of them. The table records around 150,000 clones, 79% of them present only once. The specimen was PBMCs. These receptors were taken from a man between 40 and 49 years old in good health and CMV-seronegative.

CDR3 sequence (DNA): TGTGCCAGCAGTTTGGCAGGGGCAAACTACGAGCAGTACTTC. This codes for CASSLAGANYEQYF. The genes are TRBV28 and TRBJ2-7; weak D call: TRBD1 (6 bases). The length of the CDR3 is 14 residues. Trimming took off 3 bases at V and 3 bases at J, with 12 bases between the two ends. The germline gives CDR1 MDHEN, CDR2 SYDVKM.

The V gene is TRBV6-1, the J gene TRBJ1-5; D unresolved. There are 15 residues in the CDR3. Per germline, CDR1 MNHNS and CDR2 SASEGT. The germline V and J ends were trimmed by 0 bases and 3 bases, with 9 bases remaining between them. The CDR3 DNA reads TGTGCCAGCAGTGAAGCTCGGGGTTTCAATCAGCCCCAGCATTTT. Translation gives CASSEARGFNQPQHF.

The rearrangement joins TRBV25-1 to TRBJ2-1, with TRBD2 matching over 8 bases. CDR3 length: 14 amino acids. Losses at the gene ends were 5 bases for V and 5 bases for J; bases not matched to a gene: 5. From germline, CDR1 is MGHDK and CDR2 SYGVNS. The CDR3 is CASSSTSGHNEQFF. The CDR3 nucleotides are TGTGCCAGCAGTTCAACTAGCGGCCACAATGAGCAGTTCTTC.

The CDR3 protein is CASSFWREGSEAFF. Here the CDR3 DNA reads TGTGCCAGCAGTTTCTGGAGGGAGGGAAGTGAAGCTTTCTTT. The V and J genes are TRBV28 and TRBJ1-1, with no clear D. CDR1 MDHEN and CDR2 SYDVKM come from the germline V gene. The CDR3 is 14 amino acids. Trimming removed 3 bases from V and 7 bases from J, with 15 bases in between.

V and J are TRBV2 and TRBJ2-7; no clear D gene. In germline, CDR1 is SNHLY, CDR2 FYNNEI. The ends were cut back, 10 bases at V and 0 bases at J, with 16 bases in the middle. The CDR3 has 14 residues. The CDR3 loop is CATLPNRSSYEQYF. Written as DNA, the CDR3 is TGTGCCACCCTCCCCAACCGGAGCTCCTACGAGCAGTACTTC.

This chain joins TRBV28 and TRBJ2-7; weak D call: TRBD2 (6 bases). Germline CDR1 is MDHEN and CDR2 is SYDVKM. This CDR3 contains 13 residues. V was pared by 6 bases and J by 2 bases, with 11 bases between. CDR3 in amino acids: CASRPGGPYEQYF. For the CDR3, the DNA is TGTGCCAGCAGACCCGGGGGTCCCTACGAGCAGTACTTC.

The chain carries TRBV30 and TRBJ1-1, with a possible D match to TRBD1 (5 bases). This CDR3 is built from 14 residues. The germline V and J ends were trimmed by 4 bases and 4 bases, with 16 bases remaining between them. Germline V gene data show CDR1 as GTSNPN and CDR2 as SVGIG (reference sequence). CDR3 nucleotide sequence: TGTGCCTGGACGGTAACCCAAAGGGGCACTGAAGCTTTCTTT. This translates into CAWTVTQRGTEAFF.

Only a few counts were recorded for this clone. The genes are TRBV5-1 and TRBJ2-1; TRBD2 might be the D (6 bases). The CDR3 sequence is 16 residues long. Trimming cost V 0 bases and J 7 bases, with 17 bases left between them. Germline CDR1 reads SGHRS; CDR2 reads YFSETQ. The CDR3 DNA reads as TGCGCCAGCAGCTTGGGGCCGGGACTGGGGGAGAATGAGCAGTTCTTC. This gives the protein CASSLGPGLGENEQFF.

The chain combines TRBV18 with TRBJ2-1; 11 positions agree with TRBD1. Germline V gene data show CDR1 as KGHSH and CDR2 as LQKENI. The CDR3 length is 17 residues. J gave up 7 bases and V 3 bases, and 11 bases lay outside the gene matches. Here the CDR3 reads CASSPPNGQGARNEQFF. CDR3 sequence (DNA): TGTGCCAGCTCACCCCCTAACGGACAGGGGGCAAGGAATGAGCAGTTCTTC.

Here the CDR3 DNA reads TGTGCCAGCAGCAGAAGGACAGGGGAACAAGAGACCCAGTACTTC. This translates into CASSRRTGEQETQYF. This chain connects TRBV5-4 to TRBJ2-5; TRBD1 aligns across 9 bases. Germline CDR1 SGHNT, CDR2 YYREEE (reference sequence). Unmatched junction bases numbered 6, after V lost 4 bases and J lost 2 bases. CDR3 length equals 15 residues. Variable domain in full (rest from reference TRBV5-4 and TRBJ2-5): ETGVTQSPTHLIKTRGQQVTLRCSSQSGHNTVSWYQQALGQGPQFIFQYYREEENGRGNFPPRFSGLQFPNYSSELNVNALELDDSALYLCASSRRTGEQETQYFGPGTRLLVL.

This chain links TRBV2 with TRBJ2-5; 10 bases are a match to TRBD2. The CDR3 has 16 residues. CDR1 is SNHLY and CDR2 is FYNNEI in the germline V gene. V shed 8 bases, J shed 4 bases, and the junction held 13 bases outside the gene matches. In nucleotides, the CDR3 is TGTGCCAGCTCCCCTAGCGGGAGAGATGGGGGAGAGACCCAGTACTTC. Amino acids: CASSPSGRDGGETQYF.

The chain recombines TRBV6-6 with TRBJ2-7; possible D gene TRBD1, 6 bases. The V end was cut by 3 bases, the J end by 6 bases, with 15 bases between. The CDR3 runs 14 residues. In germline, CDR1 is MNHNY, CDR2 SVGAGI (reference sequence). The CDR3 sequence: CASSYDRIMREQYF. The CDR3 DNA sequence: TGTGCCAGCAGTTATGACAGGATTATGCGCGAGCAGTACTTC.

The chain employs TRBV27 and TRBJ2-3; 8 bases line up with TRBD1. The CDR3 has 16 amino acids. V dropped 4 bases and J dropped 5; count of bases not matched to a gene: 11. Germline V lookup: CDR1 MNHEY, CDR2 SMNVEV (reference sequence). In nucleotides, the CDR3 is TGTGCCAGCAGTTCTTTACAGGGGGGAGCCAGAGATACGCAGTATTTT. Translated, it gives CASSSLQGGARDTQYF.

V is TRBV19 and J is TRBJ2-3; D is unresolved. In germline, CDR1 is LNHDA, CDR2 SQIVND (reference sequence). Deletions cut 7 bases from V and 3 bases from J, with 14 bases between. The length of the CDR3 is 14 residues. CDR3 sequence (DNA): TGTGCCAGTACCCCCAACAGAAATACAGATACGCAGTATTTT. Its protein product is CASTPNRNTDTQYF. The entire variable domain, with the rest obtained from reference TRBV19 and TRBJ2-3, is as follows: DGGITQSPKYLFRKEGQNVTLSCEQNLNHDAMYWYRQDPGQGLRLIYYSQIVNDFQKGDIAEGYSVSREKKESFPLTVTSAQKNPTAFYLCASTPNRNTDTQYFGPGTRLTVL.

This clone showed up just once. This chain connects TRBV11-2 to TRBJ2-1, with a possible D match to TRBD2 (5 bases). The CDR3 is 15 residues long. Germline V gene sequence: CDR1 SGHAT, CDR2 FQNNGV. Trimming removed 3 bases from V and 8 bases from J, with 17 bases in between. The CDR3 DNA is TGTGCCAGCAGCTTCTCCCCCCAGAGTAGCGATGAGCAGTTCTTC. It translates to CASSFSPQSSDEQFF.